This T cell receptor beta chain was captured by sequencing in a study of chemoradiotherapy in HPV16-positive cancers. Repertoires were generated with immunoSEQ multiplex PCR, while TCRdb's copy carries only in-frame clones and drops some. The table records more than 9,500 clones, approximately 88% of them present only once. Repeated repertoire sampling spanned the course of chemoradiotherapy. Study-wide results and limits: Functional assays defining HPV-specific T cells used only two HPV16-positive patients.

A note on this clone: What it recognizes is unknown.

Germline values: CDR1 LGHNA, CDR2 YNFKEQ. This CDR3 contains 15 residues. Trimming stripped 0 bases from V and 5 bases from J, with 13 bases between. The V and J genes are TRBV4-2 and TRBJ1-2; maybe TRBD1 (5 bases). The sequence was collected from a human donor with HPV-associated anogenital cancer. The sequencing here drew on blood, taken from a patient who underwent chemoradiotherapy. The CDR3 DNA reads TGTGCCAGCAGCCAAGATCAAGGGGCAGGGTATGGCTACACCTTC. Protein sequence: CASSQDQGAGYGYTF.